A selection of T cell receptor beta chains follows, all from one sample in a study of T cells in localized non-small cell lung cancer. Generated by immunoSEQ multiplex PCR, the TCRdb table keeps only in-frame clones and is missing some. The sample carries 2,000 or so clones, roughly 38% recorded once. The specimen was lung tumor tissue, collected before any cancer treatment. The receptors derive from a female donor of 60 years or more with stage I lung adenocarcinoma. Each CDR3 is given with its conserved first and last residue. Fields, in order: CDR3 DNA, CDR3 protein, D gene, clone size, J gene, V gene. D genes are given only for firm matches. Rows may omit the clone size; those that give it use once, few, many or a size class.

TGTGCCAGCAGTTATACCTCGGGCACTGAAGCTTTCTTT	CASSYTSGTEAFF	-	few	TRBJ1-1	TRBV6-7
TGTGCCAGCAGTCCTGACAGGGGGGACACTGAAGCTTTCTTT	CASSPDRGDTEAFF	TRBD1	-	TRBJ1-1	TRBV6-8
TGTGCCAGCAGCGTAGGCCCTGACAGGGACTACGAGCAGTACTTC	CASSVGPDRDYEQYF	TRBD1	-	TRBJ2-7	TRBV9
TGTGCCAGCAGCCCACAAGGGGCCGTCAGCTCCTACGAGCAGTACTTC	CASSPQGAVSSYEQYF	-	few	TRBJ2-7	TRBV11-3
TGTGCCAGCAGCGAGGGACTAGCTTTAACCTACAATGAGCAGTTCTTC	CASSEGLALTYNEQFF	TRBD2	-	TRBJ2-1	TRBV9
TGTGCCAGCAGCCCATTATCGGGGGTGCTCTCCGGGGAGCTGTTTTTT	CASSPLSGVLSGELFF	-	-	TRBJ2-2	TRBV14
TGCGCCAGCAGCCAAGCCCCCGGGCTAGGGGGCACCGGGGAGCTGTTTTTT	CASSQAPGLGGTGELFF	-	few	TRBJ2-2	TRBV4-1
TGCAGCGTCCTTGGGGGAGGGTGGGAGACCCAGTACTTC	CSVLGGGWETQYF	TRBD2	-	TRBJ2-5	TRBV29-1
TGCAGCGCCACGGACAGGGAGTGGGAGCAGTACTTC	CSATDREWEQYF	TRBD1	-	TRBJ2-7	TRBV29-1
TGCAGCGCGGGACAGGGGAACACTGAAGCTTTCTTT	CSAGQGNTEAFF	TRBD1	-	TRBJ1-1	TRBV29-1
TGTGCCACCAGCCACCGGGAGGGGGTTGGCGGCTACACCTTC	CATSHREGVGGYTF	-	-	TRBJ1-2	TRBV15
TGTGCCAGTGCTTTGTACGGCTCTGGAAACACCATATATTTT	CASALYGSGNTIYF	-	-	TRBJ1-3	TRBV19
TGTGCCAGCAGCTTAGCCCTTCCCTTTACTAGCGGGGGTGGCGATGAGCAGTTCTTC	CASSLALPFTSGGGDEQFF	-	few	TRBJ2-1	TRBV7-5
TGCGCCAGCAGCCAAGATGAAAGGGGGCCCTACAATCAGCCCCAGCATTTT	CASSQDERGPYNQPQHF	TRBD1	few	TRBJ1-5	TRBV4-1
TGTGCCAGCAGTGATTCGGGACAGGGCGCACGGAATTCACCCCTCCACTTT	CASSDSGQGARNSPLHF	TRBD1	few	TRBJ1-6	TRBV6-8
TGCGCCAGCGGCCTTTCGAGGAGGGATACGCAGTATTTT	CASGLSRRDTQYF	-	-	TRBJ2-3	TRBV10-2
TGTGCCAGCAGTAACCGGGGGGTCGGGGAGCTGTTTTTT	CASSNRGVGELFF	TRBD2	few	TRBJ2-2	TRBV6-8
TGCGCCAGCAGTGAGTCGACTCGACGGAACACTGAAGCTTTCTTT	CASSESTRRNTEAFF	-	-	TRBJ1-1	TRBV10-2
TGTGCCAGCAGCCTACGGCTAGATAATTCACCCCTCCACTTT	CASSLRLDNSPLHF	-	few	TRBJ1-6	TRBV11-3
TGCAGCGTTTCCCCTCTTGACAGGTTCACCGGGGAGCTGTTTTTT	CSVSPLDRFTGELFF	-	-	TRBJ2-2	TRBV29-1
TGTGCCAGCTCACCATCAATGGTTGATACGCAGTATTTT	CASSPSMVDTQYF	-	-	TRBJ2-3	TRBV18
TGTGCCACCAGCAGAGTTAAACAGTCGGACTATGGCTACACCTTC	CATSRVKQSDYGYTF	-	-	TRBJ1-2	TRBV15
TGTGCCAGTGATGGGGCAGGGGGCTCTTACACAAATACGCAGTATTTT	CASDGAGGSYTNTQYF	TRBD1	-	TRBJ2-3	TRBV19
TGTGCCAGCAGCTTAGAAAGGGTGGGCTATGGCTACACCTTC	CASSLERVGYGYTF	-	few	TRBJ1-2	TRBV11-3
TGTGCCAGTCGGGACAGCGACTACACTGAAGCTTTCTTT	CASRDSDYTEAFF	TRBD1	-	TRBJ1-1	TRBV9
TGTGCCAGTAGTATTGTGTACACCCCGAACACTGAAGCTTTCTTT	CASSIVYTPNTEAFF	-	-	TRBJ1-1	TRBV19
TGTGCCAGCAGAGTCACAGGGATGAACACTGAAGCTTTCTTT	CASRVTGMNTEAFF	-	few	TRBJ1-1	TRBV6-8
TGTGCCAGTAGTCCAATGGGACTAGCGGGGGGGATATACAATGAGCAGTTCTTC	CASSPMGLAGGIYNEQFF	TRBD2	-	TRBJ2-1	TRBV19
TGCAGCGTTGCTTCGGGGGTTGGTGAAAAACTGTTTTTT	CSVASGVGEKLFF	-	-	TRBJ1-4	TRBV29-1
TGTGCCAGTAGTCCACCCGGGACAGGGGCACAGTACTCCAATGGCTACACCTTC	CASSPPGTGAQYSNGYTF	TRBD1	-	TRBJ1-2	TRBV19
TGTGCCAGCAGCAGTCGGGACCGCCAATCGGTGACCCAGTACTTC	CASSSRDRQSVTQYF	-	-	TRBJ2-5	TRBV28
TGCAGCGTTGAAGACCCCGACAGGGCCTCCTACGAGCAGTACTTC	CSVEDPDRASYEQYF	TRBD1	-	TRBJ2-7	TRBV29-1
TGTGCCAGTAGTATTGCGCAGGGGGTAACAGATACGCAGTATTTT	CASSIAQGVTDTQYF	TRBD1	once	TRBJ2-3	TRBV19
TGTGCCAGTAGTTCTCGGGGCACAGATACGCAGTATTTT	CASSSRGTDTQYF	-	-	TRBJ2-3	TRBV19
TGTGCCACCAGCAGAGACTTTAGGGGGCTGGAGACCCAGTACTTC	CATSRDFRGLETQYF	TRBD1	-	TRBJ2-5	TRBV15
TGTGCCAGCAGCTTAGGTCAGGGGAGGAATGCTGAAGCTTTCTTT	CASSLGQGRNAEAFF	-	few	TRBJ1-1	TRBV11-3
TGTGCCAGCAGTTTGGTGGGCGGCACATGGGGTAGCAATCAGCCCCAGCATTTT	CASSLVGGTWGSNQPQHF	-	once	TRBJ1-5	TRBV28
TGTGCCAGCAGCTCCCGGGACAGGGGCGGCGTGACCCAGTACTTC	CASSSRDRGGVTQYF	TRBD1	few	TRBJ2-5	TRBV11-3
TGTGCCAGCTCACCTTCCGGGGGGAGCCGAGAGACCCAGTACTTC	CASSPSGGSRETQYF	TRBD2	-	TRBJ2-5	TRBV18
TGCGCCAGCAGCCAAGATTGGGTTTTCTCTTCACCCCTCCACTTT	CASSQDWVFSSPLHF	-	few	TRBJ1-6	TRBV4-1
TGTGCCAGCAGTTATCAACGGGGGGGCCCCAGTGAGCAGTTCTTC	CASSYQRGGPSEQFF	TRBD2	-	TRBJ2-1	TRBV28